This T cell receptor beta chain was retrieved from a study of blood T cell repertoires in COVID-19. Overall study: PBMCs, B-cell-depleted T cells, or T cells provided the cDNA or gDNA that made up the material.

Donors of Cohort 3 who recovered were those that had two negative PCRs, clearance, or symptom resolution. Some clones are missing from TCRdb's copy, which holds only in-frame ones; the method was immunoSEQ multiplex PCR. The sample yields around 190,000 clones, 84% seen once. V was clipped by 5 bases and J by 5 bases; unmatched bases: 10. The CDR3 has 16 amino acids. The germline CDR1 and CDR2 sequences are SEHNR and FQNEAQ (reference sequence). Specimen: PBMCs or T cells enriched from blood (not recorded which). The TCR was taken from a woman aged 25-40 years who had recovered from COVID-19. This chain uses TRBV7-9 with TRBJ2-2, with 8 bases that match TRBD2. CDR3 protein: CASSPLAGGRTGELFF. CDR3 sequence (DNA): TGTGCCAGCAGCCCTTTGGCGGGGGGCCGGACCGGGGAGCTGTTTTTT. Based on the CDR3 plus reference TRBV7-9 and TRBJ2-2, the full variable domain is DTGVSQNPRHKITKRGQNVTFRCDPISEHNRLYWYRQTLGQGPEFLTYFQNEAQLEKSRLLSDRFSAERPKGSFSTLEIQRTEQGDSAMYLCASSPLAGGRTGELFFGEGSRLTVL.